These 32 T cell receptor beta chains were all obtained from the same sample, sequenced in a study of T cells in Graves' hyperthyroidism and ophthalmopathy (dated by TCRdb to the late 2010s). The method behind the library was multiplex PCR. Sequenced on an Illumina HiSeq 2000. TCR beta CDR3 regions were amplified from RNA transcripts. The first round of RT-PCR for the TCR CDR3 was performed with the HTBI primer set and the Qiagen OneStep RT-PCR kit. TCRdb itself trimmed the public reads at Q25 with fastp, ran MiXCR and retained productive beta chains. When rows share a CDR3 protein, they turn into one entry using the most common DNA and genes. The sample table contains hundreds of thousands of distinct CDR3 sequences; only one count was recorded for roughly 14% of them. Together, the top ten hold around an eighth of the sample. Material for sequencing was blood. All receptors derive from a woman aged 50 to 60 with Graves' ophthalmopathy.

The chain joins TRBV7-9 to TRBJ2-7; D not certain. The V gene's germline CDR1 is SEHNR and CDR2 FQNEAQ (reference sequence). V lost 5 bases and J 5 bases, leaving 10 bases between the germline ends. The CDR3 runs to 12 residues. As DNA, the CDR3 is TGTGCCAGCAGCCCCCCCAGCGACGAGCAGTACTTC. Amino acid sequence: CASSPPSDEQYF. The whole variable domain, remainder taken from reference TRBV7-9 and TRBJ2-7, is DTGVSQNPRHKITKRGQNVTFRCDPISEHNRLYWYRQTLGQGPEFLTYFQNEAQLEKSRLLSDRFSAERPKGSFSTLEIQRTEQGDSAMYLCASSPPSDEQYFGPGTRLTVT.

In its sample, this clonotype was seen a few times. The rearrangement uses TRBV5-4 and TRBJ1-1; 7 bases are shared with TRBD1. The CDR3 is 16 residues long. V was pared by 5 bases and J by 5 bases, with 15 bases of the junction left unmatched. The V gene's germline CDR1 is SGHNT and CDR2 YYREEE (reference sequence). The CDR3 protein is CASRPGMGTAMTEAFF. The CDR3 coding sequence is TGTGCCAGCAGACCCGGAATGGGGACAGCGATGACTGAAGCTTTCTTT.

Points on this clonotype: A read error is possible here, since a much larger clone lies one base away. The CDR3 DNA follows: TGTACCAGCAGCTTAGACGGGGGCAATGAGCAGTTCTTC. Translated: CTSSLDGGNEQFF. The chain couples TRBV7-9 to TRBJ2-1; TRBD2 is a possible D gene (6 bases). The CDR3 is made up of 13 amino acids. CDR1 and CDR2 from the germline V gene are SEHNR and FQNEAQ (reference sequence).

In its sample, this clonotype was seen a few times. The chain uses TRBV28 and TRBJ2-1; no clear D gene. The V and J ends lost 8 bases and 0 bases respectively, with 14 bases between them. The CDR3 sequence is 15 residues long. The germline V gene has CDR1 MDHEN and CDR2 SYDVKM. The DNA for the CDR3 is TGTGCCAGCCAGTTTCCAGCGAGCTCCTACAATGAGCAGTTCTTC. Translated, it gives CASQFPASSYNEQFF. The whole variable domain, remainder taken from reference TRBV28 and TRBJ2-1, is DVKVTQSSRYLVKRTGEKVFLECVQDMDHENMFWYRQDPGLGLRLIYFSYDVKMKEKGDIPEGYSVSREKKERFSLILESASTNQTSMYLCASQFPASSYNEQFFGPGTRLTVL.

This clonotype was detected ten times or more. This chain links TRBV29-1 with TRBJ2-3; TRBD2 matches 8 bases. This CDR3 region has 13 residues. Per germline, CDR1 SQVTM and CDR2 ANQGSEA. Trimming at V came to 5 bases and at J to 0 bases, leaving 1 base not matched to a gene. The CDR3 DNA reads TGCAGCGTTACTAGCGGAAGCACAGATACGCAGTATTTT. Its translation: CSVTSGSTDTQYF.

This clonotype came up a few times. A much bigger clone sits one base away, suggesting this may be a read error. In DNA, the CDR3 is TGTGCCAGCAGCCGGGACAGGACTAATGAAAAACTGTTTTTT. As protein: CASSRDRTNEKLFF. The chain combines TRBV6-1 with TRBJ1-4; 8 bases fit TRBD1. Germline CDR1 and CDR2: MNHNS and SASEGT. The ends lost 6 bases at V and 2 bases at J; junction bases unmatched: 2. The CDR3 is 14 residues long.

This clonotype came up many times. The genes are TRBV12-3 or TRBV12-4 and TRBJ2-7; no firm D call. Trimming removed 3 bases from V and 3 bases from J, with 21 bases in between. The CDR3 consists of 17 residues. Here the CDR3 DNA reads TGTGCCAGCAGTTTCCGGATTACCAAAGGGCCAAACTACGAGCAGTACTTC. As protein: CASSFRITKGPNYEQYF.

This clonotype was counted many times. The chain carries TRBV30 and TRBJ1-6, with D perhaps TRBD1 (6 bases). The CDR3 extends over 13 amino acids. Germline CDR1 is GTSNPN and CDR2 is SVGIG (reference sequence). V was shortened by 5 bases and J by 7 bases, with 12 bases between the two germline ends. The CDR3 sequence: CAWSGRGNSPLHF. For the CDR3, the DNA is TGTGCCTGGTCGGGCAGGGGAAATTCACCCCTCCACTTT.

This clonotype was seen at least ten times. The chain carries TRBV24-1 and TRBJ2-1; the D is unclear. The CDR3 has 14 amino acids. With 3 bases removed from V and 4 bases from J, the gap between germline ends came to 9 bases. The germline gives CDR1 KGHDR, CDR2 SFDVKD. The CDR3 DNA reads TGTGCCACCAGTGATATGCAGGATTACAATGAGCAGTTCTTC. Its protein is CATSDMQDYNEQFF.

In this sample, this clonotype turned up many times. V gene TRBV11-1 combines with J gene TRBJ1-4; D unclear. Germline CDR1 and CDR2: SGHAT and FQDESV (reference sequence). V was trimmed by 2 bases and J by 3 bases, leaving 10 bases between them. The CDR3 extends over 15 amino acids. CDR3 residues: CASSLFPPPNEKLFF. The CDR3 DNA sequence: TGTGCCAGCAGCTTATTCCCGCCACCTAATGAAAAACTGTTTTTT.

This clonotype was detected ten times or more. The chain couples TRBV12-3 or TRBV12-4 to TRBJ2-1; 11 bases line up with TRBD2. The CDR3 is made up of 17 amino acids. The V gene end was trimmed by 1 base and the J gene end by 8 bases; junction bases not matched to a gene: 10. CDR3 nucleotide sequence: TGTGCCAGCAGTTTAGTTGTGGGTAGCGGGAGGGTCTATGAGCAGTTCTTC. Amino acid sequence: CASSLVVGSGRVYEQFF.

This clonotype was counted ten times or more. The chain has TRBV13 and TRBJ2-1; maybe TRBD2 (6 bases). V lost 7 bases to trimming and J lost 7 bases, with 17 bases between them. The CDR3 is 14 residues long. Germline CDR1 PRHDT, CDR2 FYEKMQ (reference sequence). In nucleotides, the CDR3 is TGTGCCAGCACCCAGGCAGTCGGGGGTAATGAGCAGTTCTTC. It yields the protein CASTQAVGGNEQFF.

The CDR3 is CASSLGTLAGGNEQYF. For the CDR3, the DNA is TGCGCCAGCAGCTTGGGGACACTAGCGGGAGGAAATGAGCAGTACTTC. The V and J genes are TRBV5-1 and TRBJ2-1; TRBD2 matches 12 bases. The J call is uncertain, as TRBJ2-7 better fits the DNA end. Germline values: CDR1 SGHRS, CDR2 YFSETQ. The CDR3 extends over 16 amino acids.

The V and J genes are TRBV4-3 and TRBJ2-3; D is possibly TRBD1 (5 bases). CDR3 length: 16 amino acids. Germline lookup yields CDR1 LGHNA and CDR2 YSLEER. The ends were cut back, 2 bases at V and 3 bases at J, with 15 bases in the middle. CDR3 in DNA: TGCGCCAGCAGCCAAAGGGTGGCAGGGAATACAGATACGCAGTATTTT. It yields the protein CASSQRVAGNTDTQYF.

Ten or more counts support this clonotype. The rearrangement uses TRBV29-1 and TRBJ2-5; TRBD2 aligns across 12 bases. There are 16 residues in the CDR3. Germline V gives CDR1 SQVTM, CDR2 ANQGSEA. Trimming at V came to 7 bases and at J to 4 bases, leaving 13 bases not matched to a gene. CDR3 nucleotides: TGCAGCGCCGCCCCCCTGACTAGCGGGAGTTCAGAGACCCAGTACTTC. Translating it yields CSAAPLTSGSSETQYF.

V usage is TRBV7-2 and J usage is TRBJ2-3; 11 bases map to TRBD2. The germline CDR1 and CDR2 sequences are SGHTA and FQGNSA. Trimming at V came to 6 bases and at J to 4 bases, leaving 6 bases not matched to a gene. The CDR3 length is 15 residues. CDR3 sequence: CASRTTSGRSDTQYF. CDR3 bases: TGTGCCAGCAGAACTACTAGCGGGAGATCAGATACGCAGTATTTT.

This clonotype was picked up many times. This sequence joins TRBV12-3 or TRBV12-4 and TRBJ2-3; 9 bases line up with TRBD2. The length of the CDR3 is 16 residues. V gave up 6 bases and J gave up 2 bases; unmatched junction bases: 9. CDR3 sequence (DNA): TGTGCCAGCAGACCCTCGGCGGGAGGGCCCACAGATACGCAGTATTTT. Its protein is CASRPSAGGPTDTQYF.

In its sample, this clonotype was seen many times. The rearrangement links TRBV12-3 or TRBV12-4 to TRBJ1-1, with 7 bases that match TRBD1. After removal of 2 bases from V and 5 bases from J, the junction contained 5 bases not matched to a gene. The CDR3 contains 14 residues. The CDR3 protein is CASSLTGVGTEAFF. The CDR3 region has the DNA TGTGCCAGCAGTTTAACAGGGGTGGGGACTGAAGCTTTCTTT.

This clonotype was observed at least ten times. This chain uses TRBV2 with TRBJ2-1; 8 bases fit TRBD2. V lost 8 bases to trimming and J lost 8 bases; unmatched junction nucleotides: 11. From germline, CDR1 is SNHLY and CDR2 FYNNEI. This CDR3 is built from 14 residues. CDR3 amino acids: CASSGTRIGYEQFF. The CDR3 DNA is TGTGCCAGCTCCGGGACTAGAATTGGATATGAGCAGTTCTTC.

This clonotype has only a few counts. The V call is TRBV27, the J call TRBJ1-6; 9 bases are a match to TRBD1. This CDR3 is 13 amino acids long. Germline V lookup: CDR1 MNHEY, CDR2 SMNVEV (reference sequence). With V trimmed by 8 bases and J by 10 bases, 6 bases remained unmatched. In DNA, the CDR3 is TGTGCCAGCCAAAACAGGGGGCTATCACCCCTCCACTTT. Amino acid sequence: CASQNRGLSPLHF.

This clonotype has just a few counts. The rearrangement joins TRBV20-1 to TRBJ2-1; D ambiguous. The ends were cut back, 0 bases at V and 14 bases at J, with 14 bases in the middle. This CDR3 contains 12 residues. The germline CDR1 and CDR2 sequences are DFQATT and SNEGSKA (reference sequence). In DNA, the CDR3 is TGCAGTGCTAGAGAGAGAGGAGTTGCTGAGTTCTTC. Its protein product is CSARERGVAEFF.

The count of this clonotype is one. A much larger clone differs by one base, so this may be a read error. The gene calls are TRBV30 and TRBJ2-3; D not resolved. CDR1 and CDR2 from the germline V gene are GTSNPN and SVGIG (reference sequence). V was trimmed by 0 bases and J by 2 bases, leaving 6 bases between them. The CDR3 is 13 residues long. DNA of the CDR3: TGTGCCTGGAGTGTCATAGTCACAGATACGCAGTATTTT. Translation: CAWSVIVTDTQYF.

The chain is built from TRBV7-3 and TRBJ2-5; TRBD2 might be the D (6 bases). The CDR3 covers 13 residues. V lost 4 bases and J 5 bases, leaving 11 bases between the germline ends. Germline V gives CDR1 SGHTA, CDR2 FQGTGA. The CDR3 coding sequence is TGTGCCAGCAGCTACTCCCGGGGGGAGACCCAGTACTTC. Its protein is CASSYSRGETQYF.

On this clonotype itself: This may stem from a read error, because a much larger clone lies one nucleotide away. The gene calls are TRBV12-3 or TRBV12-4 and TRBJ2-5; D is possibly TRBD2 (6 bases). This CDR3 has 16 residues. Written as DNA, the CDR3 is TGTGCCAGCAGCCGTAACTCCGGGACTGGAGGAGAGACCCAGTGCTTC. Its translation: CASSRNSGTGGETQCF.

The V and J genes are TRBV10-3 and TRBJ1-1; D call uncertain. The CDR3 spans 13 residues. The V end lost 3 bases, the J end lost 1 base, and 6 bases lay between the germline ends. Germline V CDR1 and CDR2: ENHRY, SYGVKD. The CDR3 nucleotides are TGTGCCATCAGTGAAGCTGAGAACACTGAAGCTTTCTTT. Translation: CAISEAENTEAFF.

This clonotype appeared many times. The chain recombines TRBV28 with TRBJ2-7; tentatively, D is TRBD1 (6 bases). Germline V lookup: CDR1 MDHEN, CDR2 SYDVKM. This CDR3 region has 14 residues. Trimming left V 2 bases short and J 5 bases short, with 13 bases between. The CDR3 coding sequence is TGTGCCAGCAGTTTAAGGGGGTCTGGGAACGAGCAGTACTTC. This gives the protein CASSLRGSGNEQYF.

This clonotype was observed at least ten times. The chain employs TRBV7-2 and TRBJ1-3; D unresolved. The CDR3 covers 16 residues. V gave up 5 bases and J gave up 0 bases, with 14 bases separating them. Germline assignment: CDR1 SGHTA and CDR2 FQGNSA. DNA of the CDR3: TGTGCCAGCAGCCCCCGTGCGCCGACCTCTGGAAACACCATATATTTT. It translates to CASSPRAPTSGNTIYF.

The chain joins TRBV30 to TRBJ1-1, with no clear D. Per germline, CDR1 GTSNPN and CDR2 SVGIG (reference sequence). The CDR3 sequence is 15 residues long. Trimming took off 0 bases at V and 5 bases at J, with 16 bases between the two ends. The CDR3: CAWSVRGLGFTEAFF. The CDR3 DNA reads as TGTGCCTGGAGTGTACGGGGATTAGGGTTTACTGAAGCTTTCTTT.

The V gene is TRBV6-2 or TRBV6-3, the J gene TRBJ1-2, with 7 bases lining up with TRBD1. Germline CDR1 MNHEY, CDR2 SVGEGT. This CDR3 spans 16 amino acids. V trimming: 0 bases; J trimming: 6 bases; junction bases outside the gene matches: 10. The CDR3 spells CASSYSGDSPGHGYTF. CDR3 nucleotide sequence: TGTGCCAGCAGTTACTCTGGGGACAGCCCGGGGCATGGCTACACCTTC.

This clonotype was seen many times. V is TRBV7-9 and J is TRBJ2-5; D tentatively fits TRBD1 or TRBD2 (5 bases each). The germline V gene encodes CDR1 SEHNR and CDR2 FQNEAQ (reference sequence). The V end was cut by 5 bases, the J end by 3 bases, with 16 bases between. The CDR3 has 15 amino acids. In DNA, the CDR3 is TGTGCCAGCAGCAAGATCCGGGGCCTCGAAGAGACCCAGTACTTC. This encodes CASSKIRGLEETQYF.

This clonotype was observed at least ten times. CDR3 sequence (DNA): TGTGCCAGCAGCTTGGTAGGTGACAGTACCTACGAGCAGTACTTC. Translation gives CASSLVGDSTYEQYF. This chain uses TRBV7-3 with TRBJ2-7; the D gene is possibly TRBD1 (5 bases). V was pared by 3 bases and J by 2 bases, with 14 bases between. Germline V lookup: CDR1 SGHTA, CDR2 FQGTGA. CDR3 length: 15 amino acids.

This clonotype occurred many times. The chain employs TRBV5-1 and TRBJ2-1; D might be TRBD2 (5 bases). V lost 0 bases and J lost 9, with 10 bases in between. Per germline, CDR1 SGHRS and CDR2 YFSETQ. This CDR3 is built from 13 residues. CDR3 loop: CASSLAWSGEQFF. The CDR3 DNA reads as TGCGCCAGCAGCTTGGCCTGGAGCGGTGAGCAGTTCTTC.